Each of the 26 T cell receptor beta chains below was sequenced from the same sample in a study of blood T cell repertoires in COVID-19. Clones were sequenced by immunoSEQ multiplex PCR, and TCRdb holds only the in-frame ones, with some missing. The top ten hold around 20% of the sample, which has around 200,000 clones, less than 85% seen once. The sequenced material came from PBMCs or T cells enriched from blood (not recorded which). The receptor source for this set is a middle-aged man who had recovered from COVID-19.

V is TRBV29-1 and J is TRBJ1-5; D unresolved. The CDR3 extends over 15 amino acids. Germline V gives CDR1 SQVTM, CDR2 ANQGSEA. Trimming took 0 bases from V and 0 from J, leaving 9 bases between them. In nucleotides, the CDR3 is TGCAGCGTTGAAGAGGAGGGTTATAGCAATCAGCCCCAGCATTTT. The encoded protein is CSVEEEGYSNQPQHF.

The chain links TRBV19 to TRBJ1-1; 8 bases match TRBD1. V was pared by 5 bases and J by 7 bases, with 9 bases of the junction left unmatched. There are 14 residues in the CDR3. The germline V gene encodes CDR1 LNHDA and CDR2 SQIVND (reference sequence). This chain's CDR3 is CASSSQGAAVEAFF. For the CDR3, the DNA is TGTGCCAGTAGTTCGCAGGGGGCAGCCGTTGAAGCTTTCTTT.

The rearrangement joins TRBV11-3 to TRBJ2-1; TRBD2 matches 10 bases. V was clipped by 3 bases and J by 0 bases; unmatched bases: 2. CDR1 is SGHNT and CDR2 is YENEEA in the germline V gene. CDR3 length: 16 amino acids. This CDR3 is CASSLPSGSSYNEQFF. The DNA of the CDR3 is TGTGCCAGCAGCTTGCCTAGCGGGAGCTCCTACAATGAGCAGTTCTTC.

The chain has TRBV7-6 and TRBJ1-3; D gene unclear. The CDR3 covers 17 residues. The V and J ends lost 1 base and 0 bases respectively, with 13 bases between them. Per the germline V gene, CDR1 is SGHVS and CDR2 is FNYEAQ. CDR3 sequence reads: CASSLGDKDSSGNTIYF. In nucleotides, the CDR3 is TGTGCCAGCAGCTTAGGAGACAAGGACTCCTCTGGAAACACCATATATTTT.

The genes are TRBV30 and TRBJ1-2; D remains unclear. The CDR3 runs to 16 residues. V was clipped by 0 bases and J by 0 bases, with 14 bases between them. The germline V gene encodes CDR1 GTSNPN and CDR2 SVGIG (reference sequence). In DNA, the CDR3 is TGTGCCTGGAGTGTGTCGGGTCGCCGCCCTAACTATGGCTACACCTTC. Translated: CAWSVSGRRPNYGYTF.

The J gene is TRBJ2-7, the V gene TRBV7-8; TRBD1 might be the D (6 bases). Per germline, CDR1 SGHVS and CDR2 FQNEAQ. This CDR3 is 16 amino acids long. Trimming pared 0 bases from V and 7 bases from J, leaving 19 bases between. The CDR3: CASSLARTASFGEQYF. The CDR3 DNA follows: TGTGCCAGCAGCTTAGCTAGGACAGCAAGCTTTGGGGAGCAGTACTTC.

This clone was observed once. The chain recombines TRBV2 with TRBJ2-7, with TRBD2 as a possible D gene (5 bases). V was trimmed by 7 bases and J by 1 base, leaving 11 bases between them. The CDR3 runs 13 residues. From germline, CDR1 is SNHLY and CDR2 FYNNEI. The CDR3 loop reads CASTGVSSYEQYF. The CDR3 DNA follows: TGTGCCAGCACCGGGGTCTCATCCTACGAGCAGTACTTC.

CDR3 DNA: TGTGCCAGCAGCTCGGACAGTAACTATGGCTACACCTTC. It translates to CASSSDSNYGYTF. This chain joins TRBV5-4 and TRBJ1-2; maybe TRBD1 (6 bases). The germline gives CDR1 SGHNT, CDR2 YYREEE (reference sequence). Trimming cost V 3 bases and J 1 base, with 7 bases left between them. CDR3 length: 13 amino acids. Looking up the rest from reference TRBV5-4 and TRBJ1-2 gives the full variable domain: ETGVTQSPTHLIKTRGQQVTLRCSSQSGHNTVSWYQQALGQGPQFIFQYYREEENGRGNFPPRFSGLQFPNYSSELNVNALELDDSALYLCASSSDSNYGYTFGSGTRLTVV.

The gene calls are TRBV6-5 and TRBJ1-5; the D is unclear. The CDR3 consists of 13 residues. Germline CDR1 reads MNHEY; CDR2 reads SVGAGI. V was shortened by 7 bases and J by 2 bases, with 9 bases between the two germline ends. The CDR3 DNA sequence: TGTGCCAGCAATCCAGGCCGCAATCAGCCCCAGCATTTT. Amino acid sequence: CASNPGRNQPQHF.

J is TRBJ2-7 and V is TRBV4-2; 9 bases are a match to TRBD2. V shed 1 base, J shed 1 base, and the junction held 8 bases outside the gene matches. Germline V gives CDR1 LGHNA, CDR2 YNFKEQ. The CDR3 length is 17 residues. This chain's CDR3 is CASSQVAGGRGSYEQYF. The CDR3 DNA is TGTGCCAGCAGCCAAGTAGCCGGCGGGAGGGGTTCCTACGAGCAGTACTTC.

This chain links TRBV29-1 with TRBJ2-7; 8 bases fit TRBD2. Germline values: CDR1 SQVTM, CDR2 ANQGSEA. V lost 4 bases and J lost 5; bases outside the gene matches: 10. The CDR3 length is 14 residues. The CDR3 sequence: CSVGEAGGLNEQYF. CDR3 nucleotide sequence: TGCAGCGTTGGGGAGGCGGGGGGTCTCAACGAGCAGTACTTC.

The chain joins TRBV7-9 to TRBJ2-1, with TRBD1 matching 8 bases. From germline, CDR1 is SEHNR and CDR2 FQNEAQ (reference sequence). CDR3 length: 12 amino acids. V lost 5 bases to trimming and J lost 14 bases; unmatched junction nucleotides: 8. CDR3 sequence: CASSPPGQGEFF. CDR3 DNA: TGTGCCAGCAGCCCCCCCGGACAGGGTGAGTTCTTC.

This rearrangement joins TRBV7-2 to TRBJ1-2; no clear D gene. This CDR3 contains 13 residues. Germline V lookup: CDR1 SGHTA, CDR2 FQGNSA. V was cut by 7 bases and J by 7 bases, with 16 bases left in between. CDR3 in DNA: TGTGCCAGCACTTTCAATCGAGGGTCTGGCTACACCTTC. Encoded protein: CASTFNRGSGYTF. Together with reference TRBV7-2 and TRBJ1-2, the CDR3 gives the full variable domain: GAGVSQSPSNKVTEKGKDVELRCDPISGHTALYWYRQSLGQGLEFLIYFQGNSAPDKSGLPSDRFSAERTGGSVSTLTIQRTQQEDSAVYLCASTFNRGSGYTFGSGTRLTVV.

Only a few counts were recorded for this clone. The chain employs TRBV18 and TRBJ2-1; the match to TRBD2 covers 7 bases. Trimming took 2 bases from V and 0 from J; bases not matched to a gene: 4. From germline, CDR1 is KGHSH and CDR2 LQKENI. The CDR3 length is 16 residues. CDR3 loop: CASSPWEGSSYNEQFF. DNA of the CDR3: TGTGCCAGCTCACCATGGGAGGGCAGCTCCTACAATGAGCAGTTCTTC. The variable domain in full, completed from reference TRBV18 and TRBJ2-1, reads NAGVMQNPRHLVRRRGQEARLRCSPMKGHSHVYWYRQLPEEGLKFMVYLQKENIIDESGMPKERFSAEFPKEGPSILRIQQVVRGDSAAYFCASSPWEGSSYNEQFFGPGTRLTVL.

This chain uses TRBV28 with TRBJ1-1; 7 positions agree with TRBD1. This CDR3 spans 17 amino acids. Germline CDR1 is MDHEN and CDR2 is SYDVKM. V gave up 9 bases and J gave up 4 bases; unmatched junction bases: 20. CDR3: CASPPRTGFPRSTEAFF. CDR3 nucleotides: TGTGCCAGTCCTCCCCGGACAGGCTTTCCCCGGAGCACTGAAGCTTTCTTT.

This chain links TRBV21-1 with TRBJ2-3; the table's D call of TRBD2 was not tested on the DNA. TRBV21-1 is classified as a pseudogene. The CDR3 spans 16 residues. CDR3: CASSLRLAGGVDTQYF. The CDR3 bases are TGTGCCAGCAGCCTACGACTAGCGGGAGGAGTAGATACGCAGTATTTT.

This chain uses TRBV18 with TRBJ1-1, with unresolved D. This CDR3 spans 16 amino acids. Germline V gene lookup returns CDR1 KGHSH and CDR2 LQKENI. The germline V and J ends were trimmed by 1 base and 1 base, with 13 bases remaining between them. In DNA, the CDR3 is TGTGCCAGCTCACCACAGCGGAACAGACAGAACACTGAAGCTTTCTTT. Its protein is CASSPQRNRQNTEAFF. The whole variable domain, filled in from reference TRBV18 and TRBJ1-1, reads NAGVMQNPRHLVRRRGQEARLRCSPMKGHSHVYWYRQLPEEGLKFMVYLQKENIIDESGMPKERFSAEFPKEGPSILRIQQVVRGDSAAYFCASSPQRNRQNTEAFFGQGTRLTVV.

The V gene is TRBV9, the J gene TRBJ2-7; TRBD1 aligns across 8 bases. The germline gives CDR1 SGDLS, CDR2 YYNGEE. CDR3 size: 15 residues. V trimming: 4 bases; J trimming: 5 bases; junction bases outside the gene matches: 11. Here the CDR3 reads CASSPRTGPVHEQYF. The CDR3 DNA is TGTGCCAGCAGCCCACGGACAGGGCCTGTCCACGAGCAGTACTTC.

V gene TRBV7-3 combines with J gene TRBJ2-1; TRBD2 matches at 9 bases. With V trimmed by 2 bases and J by 4 bases, 6 bases remained unmatched. The CDR3 has 16 residues. Germline V lookup: CDR1 SGHTA, CDR2 FQGTGA. The CDR3 sequence: CASSLFSGSSYNEQFF. CDR3 in DNA: TGTGCCAGCAGCTTATTTAGCGGGAGTTCTTACAATGAGCAGTTCTTC.

A few counts support this clone. The chain is built from TRBV4-1 and TRBJ1-5, with D perhaps matching TRBD1 (5 bases). The CDR3 sequence is 18 residues long. CDR1 is MGHRA, CDR2 YSYEKL, per germline. V was pared by 5 bases and J by 0 bases, with 20 bases between. The CDR3 loop is CASSSLGGPFYSNQPQHF. CDR3 coding DNA: TGCGCCAGCAGCTCACTGGGGGGACCGTTCTATAGCAATCAGCCCCAGCATTTT.

The rearrangement joins TRBV15 to TRBJ2-1; D gene unclear. Per germline, CDR1 LNHNV and CDR2 YYDKDF (reference sequence). The CDR3 length is 14 residues. V shed 0 bases and J shed 4 bases, with 7 bases lying between them. This CDR3 is CATSRDTSYNEQFF. CDR3 in DNA: TGTGCCACCAGCAGAGATACAAGTTACAATGAGCAGTTCTTC.

The chain is built from TRBV5-6 and TRBJ2-3; D call uncertain. The length of the CDR3 is 13 residues. From germline, CDR1 is SGHDT and CDR2 YYEEEE. Trimming shortened V by 1 base and J by 8 bases, and 11 bases separated the two germline ends. This chain's CDR3 is CASSLFLALTQYF. The CDR3 nucleotides read TGTGCCAGCAGCTTGTTCTTAGCCCTTACGCAGTATTTT.

The chain employs TRBV6-1 and TRBJ2-7; D ambiguous. Per germline, CDR1 MNHNS and CDR2 SASEGT. Trimming took 2 bases from V and 6 from J, leaving 11 bases between them. The CDR3 extends over 13 amino acids. The DNA for the CDR3 is TGTGCCAGCAGTGAAAGCCGGGTCATCGAGCAGTACTTC. Translated, it gives CASSESRVIEQYF.

The CDR3 region is CASSEGGLGSEKLFF. The CDR3 nucleotides read TGTGCCAGCAGCGAGGGAGGCCTAGGGAGCGAAAAACTGTTTTTT. The chain has TRBV5-4 and TRBJ1-4, with D hard to call. There are 15 residues in the CDR3. Per the germline V gene, CDR1 is SGHNT and CDR2 is YYREEE (reference sequence). Trimming took off 4 bases at V and 8 bases at J, with 18 bases between the two ends.

The chain's CDR3 is CASSLRGRAYGYTF. CDR3 nucleotides: TGTGCCAGCAGCTTGAGGGGGCGCGCGTATGGCTACACCTTC. This chain connects TRBV5-6 to TRBJ1-2; the match to TRBD1 covers 7 bases. V was clipped by 1 base and J by 5 bases; unmatched bases: 5. This CDR3 is 14 amino acids long. Germline values: CDR1 SGHDT, CDR2 YYEEEE.

This rearrangement joins TRBV4-1 to TRBJ1-3; TRBD1 aligns across 9 bases. Germline assignment: CDR1 MGHRA and CDR2 YSYEKL. V shed 1 base and J 4 bases; nucleotides not matched to a gene: 2. The CDR3 has 15 amino acids. The CDR3 DNA is TGCGCCAGCAGCCAAGGGACAGGGGAAGGAAACACCATATATTTT. This gives the protein CASSQGTGEGNTIYF.